What follows describes a single TCR beta chain. This record belongs to a study of blood T cell repertoires in COVID-19. For the study at large: Both acute and convalescent COVID-19 samples were obtained from the United States, Italy and Spain. PBMCs, B-cell-depleted T cells, or T cells provided the cDNA or gDNA that made up the material.

Some clones are missing from TCRdb's copy, which holds only in-frame ones; the method was immunoSEQ multiplex PCR. The sample consists of nearly 60,000 clones, about 83% of them appearing once. The sequencing input was peripheral blood. The clonotype was recovered from a man between 40 and 49 years old with active COVID-19.

CDR3 residues: CASRYTDTQYF. The DNA for the CDR3 is TGTGCCAGCAGGTACACAGATACGCAGTATTTT. The chain uses TRBV2 and TRBJ2-3; D is undetermined. The germline V gene has CDR1 SNHLY and CDR2 FYNNEI. The CDR3 is 11 amino acids. V lost 6 bases and J lost 2, with 3 bases in between.